The clone carrying this TCR beta chain was recorded once. Its target is not known. These data belong to a study of cytomegalovirus exposure and HLA in healthy donors. Notes on the study in general: Information on immune exposure was restricted to one variable (CMV serostatus). V segments that were indistinguishable, TRBV6-2 and TRBV6-3 among them, were omitted from analysis. Common viral pathogens (according to a later analysis) appeared linked to several of the most significant clusters. In an earlier analysis, about 87% or about 30%: the productive usage of most TCR beta V segments.

60 Vbeta and 13 Jbeta primers were used in PCR. Sequenced by immunoSEQ multiplex PCR; TCRdb stores in-frame clones only, minus some. The sample has about 78,000 clones, around 70% seen once; the top ten hold over 8.5%. With V trimmed by 5 bases and J by 5 bases, 3 bases remained unmatched. This CDR3 region has 12 residues. Germline V gene sequence: CDR1 KGHSH, CDR2 LQKENI. The sequencing sample was made of PBMCs. The TCR was taken from a woman aged 35 to 49 in good health and CMV-seropositive. The J gene is TRBJ2-7, the V gene TRBV18; 7 nucleotides agree with TRBD1. The CDR3: CASSDTGDEQYF. Here the CDR3 DNA reads TGTGCCAGCTCAGATACAGGGGACGAGCAGTACTTC.